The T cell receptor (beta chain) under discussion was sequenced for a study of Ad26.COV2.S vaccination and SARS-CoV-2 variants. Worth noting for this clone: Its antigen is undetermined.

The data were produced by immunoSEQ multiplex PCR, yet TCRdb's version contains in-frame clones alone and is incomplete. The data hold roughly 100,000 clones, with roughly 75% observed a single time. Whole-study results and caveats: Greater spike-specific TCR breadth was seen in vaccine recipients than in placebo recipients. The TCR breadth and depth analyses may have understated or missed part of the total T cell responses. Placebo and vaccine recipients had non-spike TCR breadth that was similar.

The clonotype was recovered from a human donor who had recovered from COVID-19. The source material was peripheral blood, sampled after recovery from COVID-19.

Here the CDR3 reads CASSSSGGAVSTQYF. The CDR3 DNA is TGTGCCAGCAGCTCGAGCGGGGGGGCCGTCTCTACGCAGTATTTT. The chain uses TRBV7-3 and TRBJ2-3; 10 bases agree with TRBD2. With 4 bases clipped from V and 8 bases from J, the junction kept 9 bases outside the gene matches. CDR1 SGHTA and CDR2 FQGTGA come from the germline V gene. The CDR3 extends over 15 amino acids.